The 19 T cell receptor beta chains listed next were all sequenced from one sample in a study of blood T cell repertoires in COVID-19. This table comes from immunoSEQ multiplex PCR, and its TCRdb copy is limited to in-frame clones, with some not included. The table includes about 200,000 clones, roughly 87% detected once. Sequenced input: peripheral blood. Receptor source: a woman aged 55-70 years with COVID-19, enrolled during active disease.

This clone was seen only once. J is TRBJ2-7 and V is TRBV11-2; 9 bases fit TRBD2. The CDR3 extends over 16 amino acids. Germline V lookup: CDR1 SGHAT, CDR2 FQNNGV. Trimming at V came to 4 bases and at J to 2 bases, leaving 9 bases not matched to a gene. In nucleotides, the CDR3 is TGTGCCAGCAGCTCAGGCTCGGCTAGCGGGACCTACGAGCAGTACTTC. The encoded protein is CASSSGSASGTYEQYF.

This CDR3 reads CASSLERRGTEAFF. The CDR3 nucleotides read TGTGCCAGCAGTTTAGAAAGACGGGGAACTGAAGCTTTCTTT. This chain links TRBV28 with TRBJ1-1, with D unclear. The CDR3 is 14 residues long. V shed 2 bases and J shed 5 bases, with 12 bases lying between them. Germline V CDR1 and CDR2: MDHEN, SYDVKM.

This clone was seen just once. This chain connects TRBV30 to TRBJ2-7; 8 bases fit TRBD2. Germline V lookup: CDR1 GTSNPN, CDR2 SVGIG (reference sequence). This CDR3 is built from 16 residues. Trimming removed 1 base from V and 7 bases from J; junction bases left unmatched: 15. The CDR3 region is CAWSAYGAGGRTEQYF. In DNA, the CDR3 is TGTGCCTGGAGTGCTTACGGCGCGGGAGGACGTACGGAGCAGTACTTC.

The rearrangement uses TRBV16 and TRBJ1-5; TRBD1 matches at 9 bases. This CDR3 is 16 amino acids long. The V gene end was trimmed by 0 bases and the J gene end by 6 bases; junction bases not matched to a gene: 6. Germline V lookup: CDR1 KGHSY, CDR2 FQNENV. The DNA of the CDR3 is TGTGCCAGCAGCCAATCAGGGGGACAGGGCCGTCAGCCCCAGCATTTT. Protein product: CASSQSGGQGRQPQHF.

This clone was seen once. The chain joins TRBV7-2 to TRBJ2-1, with D possibly TRBD2 on 6 matching bases. V was trimmed by 2 bases and J by 10 bases, leaving 12 bases between them. The CDR3 totals 13 residues. Germline CDR1 is SGHTA and CDR2 is FQGNSA. The CDR3 loop is CASSLILGGEQFF. The CDR3, as DNA: TGTGCCAGCAGCTTAATTCTTGGGGGGGAGCAGTTCTTC.

This clone was picked up one time. V and J are TRBV3-1 (or the pseudogene TRBV3-2) and TRBJ2-7; no reliable D call. CDR3 length: 13 residues. The V gene's germline CDR1 is LGHDT and CDR2 YNNKEL (reference sequence). Trimming took 2 bases from V and 3 from J, leaving 8 bases between them. The CDR3 coding sequence is TGTGCCAGCAGCCAAATTCCAGGCTACGAGCAGTACTTC. Its translation: CASSQIPGYEQYF.

The chain recombines TRBV7-2 with TRBJ1-2, with 10 bases identical to TRBD1. Per germline, CDR1 SGHTA and CDR2 FQGNSA. The CDR3 runs to 14 residues. V shed 1 base, J shed 5 bases, and the junction held 1 base outside the gene matches. Here the CDR3 DNA reads TGTGCCAGCAGCTTAGGACAGGGGGCTTATGGCTACACCTTC. It codes for CASSLGQGAYGYTF.

The chain joins TRBV19 to TRBJ1-4, with D maybe TRBD1 (6 bases). V lost 0 bases to trimming and J lost 10 bases, with 12 bases between them. Germline lookup yields CDR1 LNHDA and CDR2 SQIVND (reference sequence). The CDR3 consists of 14 residues. CDR3 sequence reads: CASSIDLQGGKLFF. The CDR3 nucleotides read TGTGCCAGTAGTATAGATCTACAGGGCGGAAAACTGTTTTTT.

This clone showed up just once. The genes are TRBV4-2 and TRBJ2-4; unclear D gene. V was trimmed by 3 bases and J by 8 bases, leaving 17 bases between them. CDR1 LGHNA and CDR2 YNFKEQ come from the germline V gene. The CDR3 length is 15 residues. CDR3 protein: CASSQAEAWRDIQYF. CDR3 sequence (DNA): TGTGCCAGCAGCCAGGCCGAGGCTTGGAGAGACATTCAGTACTTC.

The CDR3 DNA reads TGCGCCAGCAGAGGGACAGCCCATAGCAATCAGCCCCAGCATTTT. As protein: CASRGTAHSNQPQHF. This sequence joins TRBV10-1 and TRBJ1-5; 7 nucleotides line up with TRBD1. CDR3 size: 15 residues. V gave up 6 bases and J gave up 0 bases; unmatched junction bases: 5. Germline loops: CDR1 WNHNN, CDR2 SYGVQD (reference sequence).

V and J are TRBV12-3 or TRBV12-4 and TRBJ1-2; D remains unclear. V was pared by 6 bases and J by 8 bases, with 13 bases between. The CDR3 extends over 12 amino acids. CDR3 nucleotide sequence: TGTGCCAGCAGCCTTCAAACGGGAGGCTACACCTTC. It is translated as CASSLQTGGYTF.

This clone turned up a few times. This chain joins TRBV7-3 and TRBJ2-2, with 7 bases matching TRBD2. Germline assignment: CDR1 SGHTA and CDR2 FQGTGA. V gave up 5 bases and J gave up 7 bases; unmatched junction bases: 13. The CDR3 contains 16 residues. CDR3 residues: CASSPHGGSGNGELFF. Written as DNA, the CDR3 is TGTGCCAGCAGCCCCCACGGCGGGAGTGGGAACGGGGAGCTGTTTTTT.

V usage is TRBV29-1 and J usage is TRBJ2-3; 7 nucleotides match TRBD1. Germline V CDR1 and CDR2: SQVTM, ANQGSEA. The CDR3 has 16 residues. With 6 bases clipped from V and 0 bases from J, the junction kept 12 bases outside the gene matches. CDR3 nucleotide sequence: TGCAGCGTGGCACAAACAGGGGCCCTGAGCACAGATACGCAGTATTTT. This gives the protein CSVAQTGALSTDTQYF.

This chain connects TRBV19 to TRBJ2-3, with TRBD1 matching over 10 bases. This CDR3 contains 15 residues. CDR1 LNHDA and CDR2 SQIVND come from the germline V gene (reference sequence). Losses at the gene ends were 0 bases for V and 3 bases for J; bases not matched to a gene: 0. Here the CDR3 DNA reads TGTGCCAGTAGTATAGAGGGACAGGGGACAGATACGCAGTATTTT. Encoded protein: CASSIEGQGTDTQYF.

V gene TRBV19 combines with J gene TRBJ1-3, with D uncertain. The germline V gene encodes CDR1 LNHDA and CDR2 SQIVND (reference sequence). Trimming left V 5 bases short and J 0 bases short, with 11 bases between. This CDR3 is 15 amino acids long. CDR3 region: CASSDPGNSGNTIYF. The CDR3 DNA reads as TGTGCCAGTAGTGACCCCGGGAACTCTGGAAACACCATATATTTT. The variable domain in full, with the rest retrieved from reference TRBV19 and TRBJ1-3, is DGGITQSPKYLFRKEGQNVTLSCEQNLNHDAMYWYRQDPGQGLRLIYYSQIVNDFQKGDIAEGYSVSREKKESFPLTVTSAQKNPTAFYLCASSDPGNSGNTIYFGEGSWLTVV.

The CDR3 spells CASSFREGYGYTF. In DNA, the CDR3 is TGTGCCAGCAGTTTCAGGGAGGGGTATGGCTACACCTTC. This chain joins TRBV27 and TRBJ1-2; weak D call: TRBD1 (5 bases). V dropped 3 bases and J dropped 5 bases, with 10 bases sitting between them. CDR1 is MNHEY, CDR2 SMNVEV, per germline (reference sequence). The CDR3 runs to 13 residues.

This chain links TRBV19 with TRBJ2-4, with D possibly TRBD1 on 6 matching bases. The V end was cut by 1 base, the J end by 3 bases, with 16 bases between. This CDR3 is 17 amino acids long. Germline-derived CDR1 and CDR2 are LNHDA and SQIVND (reference sequence). CDR3 residues: CASSIGRTAYGKNIQYF. CDR3 in DNA: TGTGCCAGTAGTATAGGCCGGACAGCCTACGGCAAAAACATTCAGTACTTC.

The chain joins TRBV10-2 to TRBJ1-5; 7 bases align to TRBD1. V trimming: 0 bases; J trimming: 6 bases; junction bases outside the gene matches: 2. Germline-derived CDR1 and CDR2 are WSHSY and SAAADI. This CDR3 is built from 14 residues. CDR3 DNA: TGCGCCAGCAGTGAGTCGACAGGGCGTCAGCCCCAGCATTTT. Translating gives CASSESTGRQPQHF.

J is TRBJ1-5 and V is TRBV19; no clear D. The V gene lost 0 bases and the J gene lost 4 bases, with 7 bases spanning the gap. Looked up from germline, CDR1 is LNHDA and CDR2 is SQIVND (reference sequence). This CDR3 has 14 residues. CDR3 sequence reads: CASSIDGVNQPQHF. The CDR3 region has the DNA TGTGCCAGTAGTATAGACGGGGTAAATCAGCCCCAGCATTTT.